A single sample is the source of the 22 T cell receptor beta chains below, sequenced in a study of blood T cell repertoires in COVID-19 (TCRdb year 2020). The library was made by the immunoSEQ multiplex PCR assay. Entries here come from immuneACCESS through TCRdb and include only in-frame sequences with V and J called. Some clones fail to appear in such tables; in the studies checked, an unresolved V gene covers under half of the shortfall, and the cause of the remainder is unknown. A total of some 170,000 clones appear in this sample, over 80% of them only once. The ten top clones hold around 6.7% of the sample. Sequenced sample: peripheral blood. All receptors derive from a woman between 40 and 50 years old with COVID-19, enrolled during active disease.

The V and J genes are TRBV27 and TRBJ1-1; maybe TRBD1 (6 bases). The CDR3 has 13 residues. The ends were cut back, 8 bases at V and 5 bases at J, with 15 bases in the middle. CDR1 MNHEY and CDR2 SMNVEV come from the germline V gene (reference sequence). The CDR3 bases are TGTGCCAGCGGACAGAGCTTGGTAACTGAAGCTTTCTTT. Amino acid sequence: CASGQSLVTEAFF.

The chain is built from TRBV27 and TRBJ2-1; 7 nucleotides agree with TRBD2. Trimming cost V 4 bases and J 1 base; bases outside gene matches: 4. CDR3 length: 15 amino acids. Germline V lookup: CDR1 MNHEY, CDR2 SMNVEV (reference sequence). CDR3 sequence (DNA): TGTGCCAGCAGTTGGGGACTACTTTCCTACAATGAGCAGTTCTTC. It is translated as CASSWGLLSYNEQFF.

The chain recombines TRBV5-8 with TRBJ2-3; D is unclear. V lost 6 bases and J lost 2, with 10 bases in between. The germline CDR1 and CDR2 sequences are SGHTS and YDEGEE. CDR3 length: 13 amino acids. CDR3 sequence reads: CASTVRFTDTQYF. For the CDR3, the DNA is TGTGCCAGCACCGTGAGATTCACAGATACGCAGTATTTT. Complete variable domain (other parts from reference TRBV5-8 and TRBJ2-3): EAGVTQSPTHLIKTRGQQATLRCSPISGHTSVYWYQQALGLGLQFLLWYDEGEERNRGNFPPRFSGRQFPNYSSELNVNALELEDSALYLCASTVRFTDTQYFGPGTRLTVL.

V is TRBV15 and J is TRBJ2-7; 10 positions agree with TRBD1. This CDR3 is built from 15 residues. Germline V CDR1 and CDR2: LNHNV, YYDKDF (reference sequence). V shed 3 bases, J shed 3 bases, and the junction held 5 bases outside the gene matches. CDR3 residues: CATSRDRGGSYEQYF. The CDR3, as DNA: TGTGCCACCAGCAGGGACAGGGGGGGAAGCTACGAGCAGTACTTC.

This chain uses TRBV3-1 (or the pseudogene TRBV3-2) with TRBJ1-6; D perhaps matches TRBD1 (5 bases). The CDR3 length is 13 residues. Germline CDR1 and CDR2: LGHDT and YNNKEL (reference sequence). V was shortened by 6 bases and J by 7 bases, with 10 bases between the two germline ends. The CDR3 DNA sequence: TGTGCCAGCAGGGAGGGGCGCAATTCACCCCTCCACTTT. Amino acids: CASREGRNSPLHF.

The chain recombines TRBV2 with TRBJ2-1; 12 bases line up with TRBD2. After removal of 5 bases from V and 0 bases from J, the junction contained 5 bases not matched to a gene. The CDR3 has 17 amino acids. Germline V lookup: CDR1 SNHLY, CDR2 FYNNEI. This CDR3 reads CASSWTSGKSSYNEQFF. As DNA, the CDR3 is TGTGCCAGCAGTTGGACTAGCGGGAAGAGCTCCTACAATGAGCAGTTCTTC.

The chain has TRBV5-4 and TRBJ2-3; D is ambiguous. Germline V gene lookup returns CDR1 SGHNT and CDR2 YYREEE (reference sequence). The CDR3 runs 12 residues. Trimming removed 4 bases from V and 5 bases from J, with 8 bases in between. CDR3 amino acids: CASSTGRDTQYF. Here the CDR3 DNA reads TGTGCCAGCAGCACTGGTAGAGATACGCAGTATTTT.

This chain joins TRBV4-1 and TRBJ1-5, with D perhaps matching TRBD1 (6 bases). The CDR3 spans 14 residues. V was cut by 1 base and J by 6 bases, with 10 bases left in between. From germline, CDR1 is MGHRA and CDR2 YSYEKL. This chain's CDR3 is CASSQGQVTQPQHF. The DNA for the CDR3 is TGCGCCAGCAGCCAAGGACAGGTAACTCAGCCCCAGCATTTT.

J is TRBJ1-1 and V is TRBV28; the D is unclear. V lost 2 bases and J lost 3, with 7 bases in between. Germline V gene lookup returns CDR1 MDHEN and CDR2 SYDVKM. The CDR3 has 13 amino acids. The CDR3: CASSLPGYTEAFF. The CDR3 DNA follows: TGTGCCAGCAGTTTACCGGGTTACACTGAAGCTTTCTTT.

The CDR3 here is CASSESTSGASYEQYF. The CDR3 DNA reads as TGTGCCAGCAGTGAATCTACTAGCGGGGCCTCCTACGAGCAGTACTTC. This rearrangement joins TRBV6-1 to TRBJ2-7, with 10 bases identical to TRBD2. Germline lookup yields CDR1 MNHNS and CDR2 SASEGT. The CDR3 covers 16 residues. With 2 bases clipped from V and 0 bases from J, the junction kept 4 bases outside the gene matches.

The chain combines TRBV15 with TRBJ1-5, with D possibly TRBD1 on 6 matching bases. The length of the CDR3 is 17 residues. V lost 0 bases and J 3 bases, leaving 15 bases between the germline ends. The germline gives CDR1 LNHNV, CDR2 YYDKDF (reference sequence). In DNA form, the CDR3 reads TGTGCCACCAGCAGAGATGTAGGGCAGGGGCCCAATCAGCCCCAGCATTTT. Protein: CATSRDVGQGPNQPQHF. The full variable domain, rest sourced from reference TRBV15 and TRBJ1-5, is DAMVIQNPRYQVTQFGKPVTLSCSQTLNHNVMYWYQQKSSQAPKLLFHYYDKDFNNEADTPDNFQSRRPNTSFCFLDIRSPGLGDTAMYLCATSRDVGQGPNQPQHFGDGTRLSIL.

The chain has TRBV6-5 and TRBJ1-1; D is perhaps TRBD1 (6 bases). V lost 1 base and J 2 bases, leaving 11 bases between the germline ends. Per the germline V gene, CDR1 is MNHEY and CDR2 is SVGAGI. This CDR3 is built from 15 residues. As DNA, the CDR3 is TGTGCCAGCAGTTACTACAGGGACGAAAACACTGAAGCTTTCTTT. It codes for CASSYYRDENTEAFF.

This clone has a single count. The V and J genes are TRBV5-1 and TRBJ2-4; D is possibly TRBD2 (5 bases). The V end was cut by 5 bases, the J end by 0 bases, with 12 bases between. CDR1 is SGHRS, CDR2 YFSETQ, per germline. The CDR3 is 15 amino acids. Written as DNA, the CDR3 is TGCGCCAGCAGAATGGGAGATCTAGCCAAAAACATTCAGTACTTC. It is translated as CASRMGDLAKNIQYF.

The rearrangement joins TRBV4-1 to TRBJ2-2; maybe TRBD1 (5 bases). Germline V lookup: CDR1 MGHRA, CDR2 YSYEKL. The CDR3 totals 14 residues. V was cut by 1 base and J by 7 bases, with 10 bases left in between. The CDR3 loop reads CASSQVQGVGELFF. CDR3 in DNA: TGCGCCAGCAGCCAAGTGCAGGGTGTCGGGGAGCTGTTTTTT.

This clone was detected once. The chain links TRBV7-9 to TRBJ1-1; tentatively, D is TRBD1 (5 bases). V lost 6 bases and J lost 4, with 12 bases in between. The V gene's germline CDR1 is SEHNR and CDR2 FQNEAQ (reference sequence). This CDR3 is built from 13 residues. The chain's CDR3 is CASSRGGGTEAFF. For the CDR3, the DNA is TGTGCCAGCAGTAGGGGCGGTGGCACTGAAGCTTTCTTT.

CDR3 sequence reads: CASSLSPSRPPEQYF. In DNA, the CDR3 is TGTGCCAGCAGTTTATCTCCTAGCCGGCCACCCGAGCAGTACTTC. The V call is TRBV28, the J call TRBJ2-7; TRBD2 might be the D (5 bases). V lost 1 base and J 6 bases, leaving 16 bases between the germline ends. The germline gives CDR1 MDHEN, CDR2 SYDVKM. The CDR3 has 15 amino acids.

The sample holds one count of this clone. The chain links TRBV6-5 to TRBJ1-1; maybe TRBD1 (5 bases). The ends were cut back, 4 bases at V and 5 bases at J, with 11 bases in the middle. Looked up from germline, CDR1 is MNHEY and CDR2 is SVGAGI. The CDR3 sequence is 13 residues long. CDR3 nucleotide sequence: TGTGCCAGCAGTTCAGGGTGGGGAACTGAAGCTTTCTTT. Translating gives CASSSGWGTEAFF.

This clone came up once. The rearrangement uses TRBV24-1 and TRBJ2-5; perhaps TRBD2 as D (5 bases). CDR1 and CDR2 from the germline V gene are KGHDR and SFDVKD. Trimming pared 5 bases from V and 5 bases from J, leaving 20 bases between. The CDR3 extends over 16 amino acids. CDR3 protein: CATSGTDKFRGETQYF. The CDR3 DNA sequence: TGTGCCACCAGTGGTACCGATAAGTTTCGCGGGGAGACCCAGTACTTC.

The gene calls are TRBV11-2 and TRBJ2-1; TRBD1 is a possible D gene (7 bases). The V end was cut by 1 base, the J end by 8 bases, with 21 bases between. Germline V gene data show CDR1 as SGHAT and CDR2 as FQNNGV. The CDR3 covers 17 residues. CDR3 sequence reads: CASSLGSSAGTVYEQFF. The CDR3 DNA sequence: TGTGCCAGCAGCTTAGGGTCGTCGGCGGGGACAGTCTATGAGCAGTTCTTC.

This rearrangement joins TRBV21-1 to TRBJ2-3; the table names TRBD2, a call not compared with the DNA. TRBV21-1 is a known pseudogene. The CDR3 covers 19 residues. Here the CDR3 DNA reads TGTGCCAGCAGCAAACTTAGGACTAGTTGGGTCGTTCCCACAGATACGCAGTATTTT. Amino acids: CASSKLRTSWVVPTDTQYF.

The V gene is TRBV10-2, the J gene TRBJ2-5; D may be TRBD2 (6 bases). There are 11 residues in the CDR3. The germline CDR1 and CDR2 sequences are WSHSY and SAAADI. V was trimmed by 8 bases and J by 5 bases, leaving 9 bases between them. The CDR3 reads CASGGTETQYF. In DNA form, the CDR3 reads TGCGCCAGCGGAGGGACCGAGACCCAGTACTTC.

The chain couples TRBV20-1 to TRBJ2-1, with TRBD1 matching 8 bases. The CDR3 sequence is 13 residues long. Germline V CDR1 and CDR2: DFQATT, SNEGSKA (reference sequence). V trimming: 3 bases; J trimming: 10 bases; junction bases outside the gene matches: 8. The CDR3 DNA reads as TGCAGTGCTAGTCGGGCGGGGACAGGCGAGCAGTTCTTC. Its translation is CSASRAGTGEQFF.